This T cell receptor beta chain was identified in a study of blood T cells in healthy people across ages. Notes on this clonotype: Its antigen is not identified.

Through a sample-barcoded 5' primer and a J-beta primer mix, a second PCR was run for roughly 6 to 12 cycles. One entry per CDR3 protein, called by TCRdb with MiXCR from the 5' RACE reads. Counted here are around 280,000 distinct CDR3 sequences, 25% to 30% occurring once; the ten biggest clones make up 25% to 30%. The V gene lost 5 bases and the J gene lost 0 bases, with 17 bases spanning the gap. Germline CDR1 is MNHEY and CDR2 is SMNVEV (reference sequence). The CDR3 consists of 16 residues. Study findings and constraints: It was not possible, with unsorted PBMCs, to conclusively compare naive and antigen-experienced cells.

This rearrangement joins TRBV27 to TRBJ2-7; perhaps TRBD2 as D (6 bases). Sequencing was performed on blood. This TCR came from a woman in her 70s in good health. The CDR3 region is CASSLNSGYLSYEQYF. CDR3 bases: TGTGCCAGCAGTCTGAATAGCGGCTACCTCTCCTACGAGCAGTACTTC.